Each of the 14 T cell receptor beta chains below was sequenced from the same sample in a study of T cells after yellow fever vaccination. Using its own MiXCR run on the 5' RACE reads, TCRdb lists one record per CDR3 protein. The sample includes approximately 300,000 distinct CDR3 sequences, around 11% of them seen just once. Sequenced material: CD4+ T cells sorted from PBMCs, taken 45 days after the yellow fever booster vaccination. All receptors come from a man aged 18 to 35 who received the YFV17D yellow fever vaccine.

The CDR3 nucleotides read TGTGCCAGCAGCGTAGAGGCGCTTGGGAACACTGAAGCTTTCTTT. It encodes CASSVEALGNTEAFF. The chain joins TRBV9 to TRBJ1-1; no reliable D call. Germline CDR1 SGDLS, CDR2 YYNGEE. Trimming shortened V by 0 bases and J by 1 base, and 10 bases separated the two germline ends. The CDR3 has 15 residues.

This clonotype has a handful of counts. This chain connects TRBV18 to TRBJ2-7, with D possibly being TRBD1 (6 bases). Looked up from germline, CDR1 is KGHSH and CDR2 is LQKENI. Trimming pared 5 bases from V and 0 bases from J, leaving 17 bases between. The CDR3 length is 16 residues. The CDR3 is CASSTNRAESSYEQYF. DNA for the CDR3: TGTGCCAGCTCAACGAACAGGGCCGAAAGCTCCTACGAGCAGTACTTC.

This rearrangement joins TRBV7-2 to TRBJ2-4; 8 nucleotides line up with TRBD1. The V segment lost 1 base and the J segment 5 bases; nucleotides outside the gene matches: 7. Per the germline V gene, CDR1 is SGHTA and CDR2 is FQGNSA. The CDR3 is 16 amino acids. The CDR3 here is CASSLGPGGWENIQYF. As DNA, the CDR3 is TGTGCCAGCAGCTTAGGTCCAGGGGGCTGGGAAAACATTCAGTACTTC. Combining the CDR3 with reference TRBV7-2 and TRBJ2-4 gives the whole variable domain GAGVSQSPSNKVTEKGKDVELRCDPISGHTALYWYRQSLGQGLEFLIYFQGNSAPDKSGLPSDRFSAERTGGSVSTLTIQRTQQEDSAVYLCASSLGPGGWENIQYFGAGTRLSVL.

The rearrangement links TRBV5-1 to TRBJ2-1; TRBD1 might be the D (6 bases). The CDR3 length is 13 residues. CDR1 SGHRS and CDR2 YFSETQ come from the germline V gene. V was pared by 3 bases and J by 7 bases, with 11 bases between. CDR3 amino acids: CASSYQGSNEQFF. CDR3 sequence (DNA): TGCGCCAGCAGCTACCAGGGGTCAAATGAGCAGTTCTTC.

This chain links TRBV9 with TRBJ2-1; 16 bases map to TRBD2. The CDR3 is made up of 17 amino acids. CDR1 is SGDLS and CDR2 is YYNGEE in the germline V gene. The V segment lost 4 bases and the J segment 2 bases; nucleotides outside the gene matches: 3. This CDR3 reads CASSPGTSGGAYNEQFF. The CDR3 nucleotides read TGTGCCAGCAGCCCCGGGACTAGCGGGGGGGCCTACAATGAGCAGTTCTTC.

The chain is built from TRBV30 and TRBJ2-5, with 8 bases aligning to TRBD2. The CDR3 is 14 residues long. CDR1 is GTSNPN, CDR2 SVGIG, per germline (reference sequence). V was pared by 3 bases and J by 4 bases, with 7 bases of the junction left unmatched. The CDR3 bases are TGTGCCTGGAGCCCAGCGGGGGCGGGAGAGACCCAGTACTTC. Amino acids: CAWSPAGAGETQYF.

There are many counts of this clonotype. The CDR3 region is CATSRGGIQPQHF. The CDR3 DNA follows: TGTGCCACCAGCAGGGGGGGGATCCAGCCCCAGCATTTT. J is TRBJ1-5 and V is TRBV15; D might be TRBD1 (5 bases). CDR1 LNHNV and CDR2 YYDKDF come from the germline V gene (reference sequence). CDR3 length: 13 residues. V gave up 3 bases and J gave up 7 bases, with 10 bases separating them.

This clonotype was seen only a few times. The chain combines TRBV5-4 with TRBJ2-3; unclear D gene. V was cut by 1 base and J by 4 bases, with 13 bases left in between. Germline V lookup: CDR1 SGHNT, CDR2 YYREEE (reference sequence). The CDR3 has 15 residues. CDR3 nucleotides: TGTGCCAGCAGCTTGCGCGGCGTCCCCCCAGATACGCAGTATTTT. It specifies CASSLRGVPPDTQYF.

This clonotype was observed many times. The V call is TRBV7-2, the J call TRBJ2-2; weak D call: TRBD1 (6 bases). The germline gives CDR1 SGHTA, CDR2 FQGNSA. The CDR3 sequence is 14 residues long. V was cut by 5 bases and J by 1 base, with 8 bases left in between. CDR3 coding DNA: TGTGCCAGCAGCCTGGACAGGAACACCGGGGAGCTGTTTTTT. Translating it yields CASSLDRNTGELFF.

J is TRBJ2-5 and V is TRBV20-1, with 9 bases matching TRBD2. V dropped 5 bases and J dropped 3; count of bases not matched to a gene: 7. CDR1 is DFQATT, CDR2 SNEGSKA, per germline (reference sequence). The CDR3 runs to 14 residues. The CDR3 spells CSAWSGGREETQYF. As DNA, the CDR3 is TGCAGTGCTTGGAGCGGGGGGCGAGAAGAGACCCAGTACTTC.

This clonotype was seen only a few times. J is TRBJ2-2 and V is TRBV20-1; D is ambiguous. With 3 bases removed from V and 1 base from J, the gap between germline ends came to 9 bases. Germline-derived CDR1 and CDR2 are DFQATT and SNEGSKA (reference sequence). There are 14 residues in the CDR3. Here the CDR3 DNA reads TGCAGTGCTAGTGGTACAGAGAACACCGGGGAGCTGTTTTTT. Its protein product is CSASGTENTGELFF.

This clonotype has just a few counts. This sequence joins TRBV4-2 and TRBJ1-6; maybe TRBD1 (6 bases). With 3 bases removed from V and 9 bases from J, the gap between germline ends came to 12 bases. The CDR3 has 14 amino acids. Germline V gene lookup returns CDR1 LGHNA and CDR2 YNFKEQ. CDR3 DNA sequence: TGTGCCAGCAGCCAGGGGACATCGGGTTCACCCCTCCACTTT. Its translation is CASSQGTSGSPLHF.

This clonotype appeared many times. The chain is built from TRBV5-1 and TRBJ2-3, with a weak D call TRBD2 (5 bases). There are 16 residues in the CDR3. The germline V gene encodes CDR1 SGHRS and CDR2 YFSETQ. V was clipped by 4 bases and J by 2 bases, with 17 bases between them. CDR3 nucleotides: TGCGCCAGCAGCCTTGAGGGTCTAGCAGTCACAGATACGCAGTATTTT. It specifies CASSLEGLAVTDTQYF.

This clonotype was seen at least ten times. J is TRBJ2-1 and V is TRBV24-1; D unclear. Germline V gene data show CDR1 as KGHDR and CDR2 as SFDVKD. The CDR3 spans 14 residues. Trimming left V 9 bases short and J 0 bases short, with 11 bases between. CDR3 DNA: TGTGCCACCGCCCCCGCCGGCTCCTACAATGAGCAGTTCTTC. Protein product: CATAPAGSYNEQFF.